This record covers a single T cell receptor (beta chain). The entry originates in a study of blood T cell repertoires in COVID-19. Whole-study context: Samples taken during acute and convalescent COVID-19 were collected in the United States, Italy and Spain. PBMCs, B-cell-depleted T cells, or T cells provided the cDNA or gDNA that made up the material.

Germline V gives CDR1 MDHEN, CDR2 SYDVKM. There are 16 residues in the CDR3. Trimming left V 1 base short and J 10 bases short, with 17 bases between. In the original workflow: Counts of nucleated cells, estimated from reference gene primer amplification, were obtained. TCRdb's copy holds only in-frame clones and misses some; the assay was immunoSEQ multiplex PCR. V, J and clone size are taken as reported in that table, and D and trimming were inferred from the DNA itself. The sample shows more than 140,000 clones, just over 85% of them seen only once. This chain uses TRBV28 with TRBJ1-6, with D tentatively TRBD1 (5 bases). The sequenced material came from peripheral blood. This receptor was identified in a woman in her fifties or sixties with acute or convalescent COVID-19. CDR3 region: CASSLYVAGWESPLHF. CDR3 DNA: TGTGCCAGCAGTTTATACGTTGCAGGGTGGGAATCACCCCTCCACTTT.